Each of the 26 T cell receptor beta chains below was sequenced from the same sample in a study of OX40 agonist ivuxolimab in advanced cancers. Libraries were prepared by immunoSEQ multiplex PCR; TCRdb keeps only in-frame clonotypes and omits some of them. The sample yields tens of thousands of clones, about 88% seen once. The sample here was CD4+ or CD8+ T cells sorted from blood, taken in a trial of the OX40 agonist ivuxolimab. Every receptor here comes from an adult with an advanced solid tumor such as melanoma, head and neck, liver or kidney cancer.

The genes are TRBV5-1 and TRBJ2-7; D remains unclear. In germline, CDR1 is SGHRS, CDR2 YFSETQ. This CDR3 spans 15 amino acids. The ends were cut back, 4 bases at V and 2 bases at J, with 16 bases in the middle. The CDR3 nucleotides read TGCGCCAGCAGCCTCGGGCTTTCCCCCACCTACGAGCAGTACTTC. Its translation: CASSLGLSPTYEQYF.

This rearrangement joins TRBV5-4 to TRBJ2-3; 11 nucleotides align to TRBD2. Trimming removed 4 bases from V and 2 bases from J; junction bases left unmatched: 3. CDR1 and CDR2 from the germline V gene are SGHNT and YYREEE (reference sequence). The CDR3 loop spans 15 amino acids. The CDR3 DNA reads as TGTGCCAGCAGCGCTAGCGGGGGGTCCACAGATACGCAGTATTTT. It specifies CASSASGGSTDTQYF.

This sequence joins TRBV5-1 and TRBJ1-2; tentative D call: TRBD1 (5 bases). Germline V lookup: CDR1 SGHRS, CDR2 YFSETQ. V gave up 1 base and J gave up 8 bases, with 15 bases separating them. The length of the CDR3 is 14 residues. The CDR3 DNA reads TGCGCCAGCAGCTTGAAAGACAGAGATGTCGGCTACACCTTC. Protein sequence: CASSLKDRDVGYTF.

The chain recombines TRBV10-3 with TRBJ2-4; D possibly corresponds to TRBD1 (6 bases). This CDR3 region has 15 residues. V lost 2 bases and J 8 bases, leaving 16 bases between the germline ends. CDR1 and CDR2 (germline): ENHRY, SYGVKD. The CDR3 nucleotides are TGTGCCATCAGTGAGGCCAGGGGACCTGGGGACATTCAGTACTTC. It codes for CAISEARGPGDIQYF.

V is TRBV27 and J is TRBJ2-5; no clear D gene. V dropped 2 bases and J dropped 5 bases, with 15 bases sitting between them. From germline, CDR1 is MNHEY and CDR2 SMNVEV (reference sequence). This CDR3 has 15 amino acids. The CDR3 protein is CASSLAQGASETQYF. CDR3 DNA: TGTGCCAGCAGTTTAGCCCAAGGTGCGTCCGAGACCCAGTACTTC.

This chain connects TRBV27 to TRBJ1-6; TRBD1 agrees at 7 bases. The germline gives CDR1 MNHEY, CDR2 SMNVEV (reference sequence). The CDR3 has 14 residues. V lost 3 bases to trimming and J lost 4 bases; unmatched junction nucleotides: 0. CDR3 amino acids: CASSLDRYNSPLHF. The CDR3 bases are TGTGCCAGCAGTTTGGACAGGTATAATTCACCCCTCCACTTT.

The J gene is TRBJ1-1, the V gene TRBV27; D is possibly TRBD1 (6 bases). Germline CDR1 MNHEY, CDR2 SMNVEV (reference sequence). Trimming stripped 3 bases from V and 2 bases from J, with 22 bases between. CDR3 size: 18 residues. The CDR3 bases are TGTGCCAGCAGTTTGAGCAGTGCCAGGGGTAGATCTAACACTGAAGCTTTCTTT. It encodes CASSLSSARGRSNTEAFF.

In DNA, the CDR3 is TGTGCCAGCACCGACAGGGGCGGGGATCAGCCCCAGCATTTT. Translation gives CASTDRGGDQPQHF. The chain carries TRBV28 and TRBJ1-5; 8 nucleotides match TRBD1. This CDR3 has 14 residues. CDR1 and CDR2 from the germline V gene are MDHEN and SYDVKM. J gave up 5 bases and V 7 bases, and 7 bases lay outside the gene matches.

The chain links TRBV7-9 to TRBJ2-1, with D hard to call. V lost 6 bases and J 0 bases, leaving 12 bases between the germline ends. Germline CDR1 and CDR2: SEHNR and FQNEAQ (reference sequence). This CDR3 region has 15 residues. CDR3 nucleotide sequence: TGTGCCAGCAGTTCAACCCCGAGCTCCTACAATGAGCAGTTCTTC. Translation: CASSSTPSSYNEQFF.

This clone came up a few times. This chain uses TRBV11-2 with TRBJ1-4; D unresolved. CDR1 is SGHAT and CDR2 is FQNNGV in the germline V gene. CDR3 size: 15 residues. V was cut by 5 bases and J by 5 bases, with 15 bases left in between. The CDR3 is CASSQWGATNEKLFF. The CDR3 coding sequence is TGTGCCAGCAGCCAGTGGGGTGCGACGAATGAAAAACTGTTTTTT. The full variable domain, in which reference TRBV11-2 and TRBJ1-4 provide the parts outside the CDR3, is EAGVAQSPRYKIIEKRQSVAFWCNPISGHATLYWYQQILGQGPKLLIQFQNNGVVDDSQLPKDRFSAERLKGVDSTLKIQPAKLEDSAVYLCASSQWGATNEKLFFGSGTQLSVL.

The rearrangement uses TRBV7-2 and TRBJ2-1; possible D gene TRBD1, 6 bases. V dropped 1 base and J dropped 12 bases, with 10 bases sitting between them. CDR3 size: 12 residues. The germline gives CDR1 SGHTA, CDR2 FQGNSA. The CDR3 DNA is TGTGCCAGCAGCTTAGATTTAGGGGGGCAGTTCTTC. This sequence encodes CASSLDLGGQFF.

The chain links TRBV6-4 to TRBJ2-1; D perhaps matches TRBD2 (6 bases). From germline, CDR1 is MRHNA and CDR2 SNTAGT. The CDR3 spans 15 residues. V gave up 3 bases and J gave up 2 bases, with 11 bases separating them. The CDR3 DNA follows: TGTGCCAGCAGTGAGGAGTGGGGGGCCTACAATGAGCAGTTCTTC. Protein: CASSEEWGAYNEQFF.

This sequence joins TRBV18 and TRBJ1-1; no definite D call. Trimming removed 3 bases from V and 5 bases from J, with 10 bases in between. Germline V gives CDR1 KGHSH, CDR2 LQKENI. CDR3 length equals 13 residues. CDR3 nucleotide sequence: TGTGCCAGCTCACCCCAAAGTGGAACTGAAGCTTTCTTT. Translating it yields CASSPQSGTEAFF.

The chain combines TRBV5-1 with TRBJ2-7; the match to TRBD1 covers 8 bases. The CDR3 sequence is 15 residues long. Germline loops: CDR1 SGHRS, CDR2 YFSETQ. With V trimmed by 3 bases and J by 0 bases, 5 bases remained unmatched. DNA for the CDR3: TGCGCCAGCAGCTCAGGGGGCTCGAGCTCCTACGAGCAGTACTTC. Translated, it gives CASSSGGSSSYEQYF.

This clone was counted a few times. This chain joins TRBV7-9 and TRBJ2-3; D uncertain. Between the trimmed V and J ends, which lost 6 bases and 5 bases, there was a span of 9 bases. Germline values: CDR1 SEHNR, CDR2 FQNEAQ (reference sequence). The CDR3 runs to 12 residues. CDR3 in amino acids: CASRSTGDTQYF. The DNA for the CDR3 is TGTGCCAGCAGATCTACCGGAGATACGCAGTATTTT.

This clone was detected only a few times. The chain carries TRBV5-4 and TRBJ2-3, with a tentative D call TRBD1 (6 bases). The germline V gene has CDR1 SGHNT and CDR2 YYREEE (reference sequence). The CDR3 length is 17 residues. Trimming pared 0 bases from V and 5 bases from J, leaving 19 bases between. The CDR3, as DNA: TGTGCCAGCAGCTTGGCTCTTCCCCTCCGCAGGGGAGATACGCAGTATTTT. This sequence encodes CASSLALPLRRGDTQYF.

The chain links TRBV28 to TRBJ2-3; 8 bases fit TRBD2. The CDR3 is 15 residues long. CDR1 and CDR2 (germline): MDHEN, SYDVKM. The V gene end was trimmed by 7 bases and the J gene end by 1 base; junction bases not matched to a gene: 7. CDR3 loop: CASIWARGGTDTQYF. For the CDR3, the DNA is TGTGCCAGCATCTGGGCGCGGGGGGGCACAGATACGCAGTATTTT. Based on the CDR3 plus reference TRBV28 and TRBJ2-3, the full variable domain is DVKVTQSSRYLVKRTGEKVFLECVQDMDHENMFWYRQDPGLGLRLIYFSYDVKMKEKGDIPEGYSVSREKKERFSLILESASTNQTSMYLCASIWARGGTDTQYFGPGTRLTVL.

This chain connects TRBV2 to TRBJ2-5, with 12 bases that match TRBD2. The germline V gene has CDR1 SNHLY and CDR2 FYNNEI. Trimming removed 8 bases from V and 2 bases from J; junction bases left unmatched: 6. This CDR3 has 15 amino acids. CDR3 sequence: CASVRTSGGQETQYF. In DNA, the CDR3 is TGTGCCAGCGTTAGAACTAGCGGGGGGCAAGAGACCCAGTACTTC.

This chain links TRBV4-2 with TRBJ2-1; D possibly corresponds to TRBD2 (5 bases). Germline loops: CDR1 LGHNA, CDR2 YNFKEQ. This CDR3 region has 14 residues. V shed 0 bases and J shed 7 bases, with 10 bases lying between them. CDR3 loop: CASSQDGGWNEQFF. The CDR3 DNA is TGTGCCAGCAGCCAAGATGGCGGGTGGAATGAGCAGTTCTTC.

CDR3 DNA sequence: TGTGCCAGCAGCTTAGACAGGGAGACTCGCAATGAGCAGTTCTTC. Translated: CASSLDRETRNEQFF. This sequence joins TRBV11-2 and TRBJ2-1; tentatively, D is TRBD1 or TRBD2 (5 bases each). The CDR3 is 15 amino acids. Deletions cut 0 bases from V and 6 bases from J, with 12 bases between. Germline loops: CDR1 SGHAT, CDR2 FQNNGV.

The chain combines TRBV9 with TRBJ2-5; the match to TRBD1 covers 7 bases. The CDR3 length is 14 residues. After removal of 3 bases from V and 4 bases from J, the junction contained 6 bases not matched to a gene. Germline lookup yields CDR1 SGDLS and CDR2 YYNGEE. The CDR3 loop reads CASSAQGLAETQYF. The CDR3 region has the DNA TGTGCCAGCAGCGCACAGGGGTTGGCAGAGACCCAGTACTTC.

The chain combines TRBV9 with TRBJ1-4, with D possibly TRBD1 on 5 matching bases. CDR3 length: 14 residues. Looked up from germline, CDR1 is SGDLS and CDR2 is YYNGEE. V lost 2 bases and J lost 7, with 12 bases in between. CDR3 DNA: TGTGCCAGCAGCGTTGCCGGGGGAGGTGAAAAACTGTTTTTT. Protein product: CASSVAGGGEKLFF. The whole variable domain, remainder taken from reference TRBV9 and TRBJ1-4, is DSGVTQTPKHLITATGQRVTLRCSPRSGDLSVYWYQQSLDQGLQFLIQYYNGEERAKGNILERFSAQQFPDLHSELNLSSLELGDSALYFCASSVAGGGEKLFFGSGTQLSVL.

The chain employs TRBV9 and TRBJ2-3; 11 nucleotides agree with TRBD1. V shed 4 bases, J shed 6 bases, and the junction held 10 bases outside the gene matches. The CDR3 totals 16 residues. From germline, CDR1 is SGDLS and CDR2 YYNGEE. The CDR3 sequence: CASSLWTGGGGDTQYF. In DNA, the CDR3 is TGTGCCAGCAGCCTATGGACAGGGGGCGGGGGCGATACGCAGTATTTT.

This clone was seen just once. This chain joins TRBV28 and TRBJ1-1; no definite D call. This CDR3 spans 16 amino acids. Germline V gene data show CDR1 as MDHEN and CDR2 as SYDVKM. Trimming took off 7 bases at V and 4 bases at J, with 22 bases between the two ends. CDR3 protein: CASMPSEWAKGTEAFF. The CDR3 DNA is TGTGCCAGCATGCCGTCTGAATGGGCGAAGGGCACTGAAGCTTTCTTT.

This clone was seen only once. The chain carries TRBV6-1 and TRBJ1-1, with 8 bases lining up with TRBD1. The germline gives CDR1 MNHNS, CDR2 SASEGT. This CDR3 comprises 13 residues. The junction had 0 bases not matched to a gene; V was cut back by 2 bases and J by 4 bases. Here the CDR3 DNA reads TGTGCCAGCAGTGAACAGGGGGCCACTGAAGCTTTCTTT. Protein sequence: CASSEQGATEAFF.

V and J are TRBV19 and TRBJ1-5, with D perhaps TRBD1 (5 bases). From germline, CDR1 is LNHDA and CDR2 SQIVND (reference sequence). V shed 5 bases and J shed 0 bases, with 11 bases lying between them. This CDR3 is built from 15 residues. The CDR3 DNA is TGTGCCAGTAGTCCTGGGACGGCTAGCAATCAGCCCCAGCATTTT. Protein sequence: CASSPGTASNQPQHF.